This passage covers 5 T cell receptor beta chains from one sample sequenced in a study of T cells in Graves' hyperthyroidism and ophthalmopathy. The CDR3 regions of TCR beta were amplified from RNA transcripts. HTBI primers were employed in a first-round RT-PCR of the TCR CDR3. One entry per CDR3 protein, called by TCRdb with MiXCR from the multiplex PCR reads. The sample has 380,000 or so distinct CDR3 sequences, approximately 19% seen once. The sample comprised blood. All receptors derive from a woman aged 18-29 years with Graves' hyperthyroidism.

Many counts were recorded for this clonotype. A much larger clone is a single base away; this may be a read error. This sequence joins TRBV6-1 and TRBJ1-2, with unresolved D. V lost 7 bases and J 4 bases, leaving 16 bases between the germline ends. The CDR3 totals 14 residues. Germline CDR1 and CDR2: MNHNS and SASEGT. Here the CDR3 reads CASIRDRASYGYTF. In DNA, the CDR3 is TGTGCCAGCATTCGAGACCGCGCAAGCTATGGCTACACCTTC.

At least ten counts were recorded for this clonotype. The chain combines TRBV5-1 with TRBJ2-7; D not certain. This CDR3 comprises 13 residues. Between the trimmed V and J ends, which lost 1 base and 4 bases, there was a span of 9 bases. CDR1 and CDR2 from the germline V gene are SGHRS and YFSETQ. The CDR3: CASSLFLGYEQYF. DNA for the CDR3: TGCGCCAGCAGCTTGTTTCTGGGTTACGAGCAGTACTTC.

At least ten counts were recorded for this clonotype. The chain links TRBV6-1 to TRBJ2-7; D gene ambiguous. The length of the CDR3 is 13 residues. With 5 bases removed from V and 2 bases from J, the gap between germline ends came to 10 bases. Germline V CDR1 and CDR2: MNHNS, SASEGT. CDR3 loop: CASSINPPYEQYF. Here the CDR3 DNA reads TGTGCCAGCAGTATAAATCCGCCCTACGAGCAGTACTTC.

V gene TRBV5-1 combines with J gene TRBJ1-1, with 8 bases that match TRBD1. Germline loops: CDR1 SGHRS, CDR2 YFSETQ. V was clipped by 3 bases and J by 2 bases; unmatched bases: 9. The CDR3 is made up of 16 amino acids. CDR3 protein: CASSYGQGHPNTEAFF. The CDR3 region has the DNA TGCGCCAGCAGCTACGGACAGGGACACCCTAACACTGAAGCTTTCTTT.

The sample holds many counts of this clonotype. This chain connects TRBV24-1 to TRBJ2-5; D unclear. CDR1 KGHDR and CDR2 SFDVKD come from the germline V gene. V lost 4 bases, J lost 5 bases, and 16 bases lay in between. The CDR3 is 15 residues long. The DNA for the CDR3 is TGTGCCACCAGTGAGGCCGGCTTTGAAACGGAGACCCAGTACTTC. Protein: CATSEAGFETETQYF.